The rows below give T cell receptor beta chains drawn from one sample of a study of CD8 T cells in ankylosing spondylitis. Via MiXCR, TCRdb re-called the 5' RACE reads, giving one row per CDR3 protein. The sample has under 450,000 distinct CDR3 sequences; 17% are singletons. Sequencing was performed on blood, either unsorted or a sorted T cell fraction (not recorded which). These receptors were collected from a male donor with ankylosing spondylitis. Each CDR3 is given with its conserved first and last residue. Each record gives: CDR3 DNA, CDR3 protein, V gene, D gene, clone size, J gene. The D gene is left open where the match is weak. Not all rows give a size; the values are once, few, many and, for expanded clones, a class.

DNA: TGCGCCAGCAGCTTGGGAAGGGCCCTTGCCTACGAGCAGTACTTC
CDR3: CASSLGRALAYEQYF
V: TRBV5-1
D: -
size: few
J: TRBJ2-7

DNA: TGTGCCAGCAGTTCCACAGGGGGCGGCGAGCAGTACTTC
CDR3: CASSSTGGGEQYF
V: TRBV6-6
D: TRBD1
size: few
J: TRBJ2-7

DNA: TGTGCCAGCAGTCACCTACTAGCGGGGGGCCCAAACTACGAGCAGTACTTC
CDR3: CASSHLLAGGPNYEQYF
V: TRBV6-2/TRBV6-3
D: TRBD2
size: -
J: TRBJ2-7

DNA: TGTGCCAGCTCTTCCGGCCCCACGGATACGCAGTATTTT
CDR3: CASSSGPTDTQYF
V: TRBV2
D: -
size: few
J: TRBJ2-3

DNA: TGCAGCGTGGGACATCCTAACTATGGCTACACCTTC
CDR3: CSVGHPNYGYTF
V: TRBV29-1
D: -
size: few
J: TRBJ1-2

DNA: TGCGCCAGCAGCTTGGACCCATCGGGCATCTATGGCTACACCTTC
CDR3: CASSLDPSGIYGYTF
V: TRBV5-1
D: -
size: many
J: TRBJ1-2

DNA: TGCAGTGCTAGAGACCGCCTCGGCGGGACAGGGGGCCGGATTTGTACCTTC
CDR3: CSARDRLGGTGGRICTF
V: TRBV20-1
D: TRBD1
size: few
J: TRBJ1-2

DNA: TGCAGTGCTAGAGTCGCCAGCTCTAGCTCCTACAATGAGCAGTTCTTC
CDR3: CSARVASSSSYNEQFF
V: TRBV20-1
D: -
size: many
J: TRBJ2-1

DNA: TGCGCCAGCAGCTTGGAAGGCAGTCCCTACGAGCAGTACTTC
CDR3: CASSLEGSPYEQYF
V: TRBV5-1
D: -
size: -
J: TRBJ2-7

DNA: TGTGCCAGCTCCCCAGGGTTGGCGTCCCCCTACGAGCAGTACTTC
CDR3: CASSPGLASPYEQYF
V: TRBV5-4
D: -
size: -
J: TRBJ2-7

DNA: TGTGCCAGCAGCTTAGCATCGACAGGGGCTGGGGGGGTGGCTTTCTTT
CDR3: CASSLASTGAGGVAFF
V: TRBV7-2
D: TRBD1
size: -
J: TRBJ1-1

DNA: TGTGCCAGCAGTCCTACTTTGGTTTCGCGAAGCCCCCGAAACACCATATATTTT
CDR3: CASSPTLVSRSPRNTIYF
V: TRBV28
D: -
size: few
J: TRBJ1-3

DNA: TGCAGTGCCCCGCTGCCGACTACAGGACAAGAGACCCAGTACTTC
CDR3: CSAPLPTTGQETQYF
V: TRBV20-1
D: -
size: -
J: TRBJ2-5

DNA: TGTGCCAGCAGCCAAGATGGGGGACAGGGGACAGATACGCAGTATTTT
CDR3: CASSQDGGQGTDTQYF
V: TRBV14
D: TRBD1
size: -
J: TRBJ2-3

DNA: TGTGCCAGCAGCGTAGAAGTGGTCCCCCACAATGAGCAGTTCTTC
CDR3: CASSVEVVPHNEQFF
V: TRBV9
D: -
size: few
J: TRBJ2-1